The 31 T cell receptor beta chains below were found in one sample sequenced in a study of human T cells and chemical hapten exposure. This sample's time point: patch test 1, 2 weeks after DPC sensitization. Treatment here: therapeutic diphenylcyclopropenone sensitization with weekly scalp DPC. Via MiXCR, TCRdb re-called the RACE reads, giving one row per CDR3 protein. Seen here are approximately 400,000 distinct CDR3 sequences, around 5% observed once, and the top ten hold about 2.2%. This specimen was whole blood, taken in connection with sensitization to the hapten diphenylcyclopropenone (DPC). These receptors originate from a woman aged 50 to 60 with alopecia areata. Some clones in this sample may be carry-over from other donors' samples.

This clonotype was observed at least ten times. The chain employs TRBV7-8 and TRBJ1-2; the D is unclear. CDR1 and CDR2 (germline): SGHVS, FQNEAQ. V was clipped by 5 bases and J by 2 bases, with 3 bases between them. CDR3 length: 11 residues. The CDR3 protein is CASSGNYGYTF. CDR3 sequence (DNA): TGTGCCAGCAGCGGGAACTATGGCTACACCTTC.

The gene calls are TRBV13 and TRBJ1-2; D is uncertain. The CDR3 has 13 residues. Germline V gene data show CDR1 as PRHDT and CDR2 as FYEKMQ (reference sequence). The V gene lost 0 bases and the J gene lost 4 bases, with 6 bases spanning the gap. Written as DNA, the CDR3 is TGTGCCAGCAGCTTAGGGGCGGCCTATGGCTACACCTTC. Translated, it gives CASSLGAAYGYTF.

The chain uses TRBV14 and TRBJ2-5, with 11 positions matching TRBD2. The V segment lost 1 base and the J segment 1 base; nucleotides outside the gene matches: 8. CDR3 length: 18 residues. In germline, CDR1 is SGHDN, CDR2 FVKESK. CDR3 sequence: CASSQVELAGDLQETQYF. As DNA, the CDR3 is TGTGCCAGCAGCCAAGTGGAACTAGCGGGGGACCTCCAAGAGACCCAGTACTTC. The full variable domain, its missing parts supplied by reference TRBV14 and TRBJ2-5, is EAGVTQFPSHSVIEKGQTVTLRCDPISGHDNLYWYRRVMGKEIKFLLHFVKESKQDESGMPNNRFLAERTGGTYSTLKVQPAELEDSGVYFCASSQVELAGDLQETQYFGPGTRLLVL.

This clonotype showed up just a few times. V gene TRBV7-9 combines with J gene TRBJ1-4; D might be TRBD1 (5 bases). This CDR3 region has 15 residues. Trimming took 4 bases from V and 7 from J, leaving 16 bases between them. Germline CDR1 and CDR2: SEHNR and FQNEAQ (reference sequence). CDR3 bases: TGTGCCAGCAGCTCGCGCCTACTTGGGGGTGAAAAACTGTTTTTT. It is translated as CASSSRLLGGEKLFF.

This clonotype was found many times. V usage is TRBV24-1 and J usage is TRBJ1-1; D possibly corresponds to TRBD1 (6 bases). Trimming removed 5 bases at V and 5 bases at J, with 14 bases between. The CDR3 runs to 14 residues. CDR1 is KGHDR, CDR2 SFDVKD, per germline. CDR3 in DNA: TGTGCCACCAGTGCGCAGGGGACGGTAACTGAAGCTTTCTTT. Amino acids: CATSAQGTVTEAFF.

In this sample, this clonotype turned up many times. The chain carries TRBV2 and TRBJ1-1; the D is unclear. Germline V gene sequence: CDR1 SNHLY, CDR2 FYNNEI. The CDR3 contains 13 residues. Trimming removed 3 bases from V and 1 base from J, with 6 bases in between. CDR3 in DNA: TGTGCCAGCAGTGAGGAGGGGAACACTGAAGCTTTCTTT. Translating it yields CASSEEGNTEAFF. The entire variable domain, with the rest obtained from reference TRBV2 and TRBJ1-1, is as follows: EPEVTQTPSHQVTQMGQEVILRCVPISNHLYFYWYRQILGQKVEFLVSFYNNEISEKSEIFDDQFSVERPDGSNFTLKIRSTKLEDSAMYFCASSEEGNTEAFFGQGTRLTVV.

The CDR3 nucleotides are TGTGCCAGCAGTGTTGGGGGAGGGATAGGGGAGCAGTTCTTC. Amino acids: CASSVGGGIGEQFF. The rearrangement links TRBV6-1 to TRBJ2-1; 7 bases agree with TRBD2. Germline CDR1 MNHNS, CDR2 SASEGT. J was trimmed by 10 bases and V by 4 bases; bases with no gene match: 10. This CDR3 has 14 residues.

This clonotype was seen many times. The rearrangement links TRBV10-3 to TRBJ2-3, with 12 bases lining up with TRBD2. Germline values: CDR1 ENHRY, CDR2 SYGVKD. The CDR3 is 16 amino acids. V trimming: 10 bases; J trimming: 0 bases; junction bases outside the gene matches: 8. The CDR3 DNA sequence: TGTGCCAGTACTAGCGGGGGGCGATCTAGCACAGATACGCAGTATTTT. Translating gives CASTSGGRSSTDTQYF.

This clonotype was seen at least ten times. The chain couples TRBV6-6 to TRBJ2-3; 8 bases map to TRBD1. CDR1 is MNHNY and CDR2 is SVGAGI in the germline V gene (reference sequence). V lost 6 bases to trimming and J lost 4 bases; unmatched junction nucleotides: 6. CDR3 size: 14 residues. In DNA, the CDR3 is TGTGCCAGCAGGAAACAGGGGGTCGCAGATACGCAGTATTTT. It encodes CASRKQGVADTQYF.

This clonotype was recorded many times. The chain employs TRBV5-1 and TRBJ1-4; D is undetermined. Looked up from germline, CDR1 is SGHRS and CDR2 is YFSETQ. V lost 3 bases to trimming and J lost 8 bases, with 14 bases between them. This CDR3 comprises 14 residues. CDR3 sequence (DNA): TGCGCCAGCAGCTGGTCGGGGTTGGGCGAAAAACTGTTTTTT. Protein: CASSWSGLGEKLFF.

This clonotype was observed many times. The genes are TRBV20-1 and TRBJ1-2; weak D call: TRBD1 (6 bases). This CDR3 contains 14 residues. V was shortened by 2 bases and J by 2 bases, with 12 bases between the two germline ends. Germline values: CDR1 DFQATT, CDR2 SNEGSKA (reference sequence). The CDR3 here is CSARSNQGNYGYTF. CDR3 DNA: TGCAGTGCTAGATCTAATCAGGGGAACTATGGCTACACCTTC.

The table lists this clonotype with a few counts. J is TRBJ2-1 and V is TRBV6-2 or TRBV6-3, with a possible D match to TRBD2 (5 bases). Between the trimmed V and J ends, which lost 7 bases and 2 bases, there was a span of 15 bases. The CDR3 runs 15 residues. Germline assignment: CDR1 MNHEY and CDR2 SVGEGT. The chain's CDR3 is CASKERTQAYNEQFF. The CDR3 nucleotides read TGTGCCAGCAAAGAAAGGACTCAAGCCTACAATGAGCAGTTCTTC.

The table lists this clonotype with a few counts. The rearrangement links TRBV6-7 to TRBJ1-1; tentatively, D is TRBD1 (6 bases). TRBV6-7 has ORF status, its function being uncertain. This CDR3 comprises 15 residues. Trimming took 6 bases from V and 2 from J, leaving 16 bases between them. The CDR3 region has the DNA TGTGCCAGCAGGAGACGGGACATCGAAAACACTGAAGCTTTCTTT. Its translation is CASRRRDIENTEAFF.

This clonotype was counted between two and nine times. This chain joins TRBV4-1 and TRBJ2-4; 8 bases align to TRBD1. Looked up from germline, CDR1 is MGHRA and CDR2 is YSYEKL. V gave up 3 bases and J gave up 3 bases; unmatched junction bases: 7. The CDR3 has 16 residues. The CDR3 DNA follows: TGCGCCAGCAGCCAGGACAGGGTCTTAGACAAAAACATTCAGTACTTC. Translating gives CASSQDRVLDKNIQYF.

This clonotype has at least ten counts. The rearrangement uses TRBV6-5 and TRBJ2-4, with D hard to call. Trimming took off 0 bases at V and 7 bases at J, with 10 bases between the two ends. Germline V lookup: CDR1 MNHEY, CDR2 SVGAGI. This CDR3 is built from 14 residues. This chain's CDR3 is CASSYSGPRNIQYF. In DNA, the CDR3 is TGTGCCAGCAGTTACTCTGGGCCTCGGAACATTCAGTACTTC.

The table lists this clonotype with many counts. The rearrangement links TRBV2 to TRBJ2-1, with 9 bases matching TRBD1. This CDR3 comprises 14 residues. Germline V gives CDR1 SNHLY, CDR2 FYNNEI. V shed 10 bases and J 4 bases; nucleotides not matched to a gene: 8. For the CDR3, the DNA is TGTGCCATGGAGGGACAGGGCCTTTACAATGAGCAGTTCTTC. Residues: CAMEGQGLYNEQFF.

The J gene is TRBJ2-3, the V gene TRBV2, with D possibly TRBD1 on 5 matching bases. Germline V gene lookup returns CDR1 SNHLY and CDR2 FYNNEI. V was cut by 4 bases and J by 5 bases, with 10 bases left in between. The CDR3 runs 13 residues. The CDR3 region has the DNA TGTGCCAGCAGTGCTAAGCAGGGAGATACGCAGTATTTT. Amino acids: CASSAKQGDTQYF.

This clonotype was observed many times. The CDR3 spells CATGSRATDTDTQYF. The DNA of the CDR3 is TGTGCCACGGGTTCGAGGGCCACCGACACAGATACGCAGTATTTT. The genes are TRBV30 and TRBJ2-3; D might be TRBD2 (5 bases). CDR1 and CDR2 (germline): GTSNPN, SVGIG (reference sequence). CDR3 size: 15 residues. The V gene lost 8 bases and the J gene lost 2 bases, with 20 bases spanning the gap.

This clonotype was seen ten or more times. DNA of the CDR3: TGTGCCAGCAGCGGGGGACTAGCGGGTTCCCTTAGCACAGATACGCAGTATTTT. It is translated as CASSGGLAGSLSTDTQYF. The V gene is TRBV5-4, the J gene TRBJ2-3; 12 bases align to TRBD2. Germline V gene data show CDR1 as SGHNT and CDR2 as YYREEE (reference sequence). The ends lost 4 bases at V and 0 bases at J; junction bases unmatched: 9. The CDR3 is made up of 18 amino acids. The full variable domain, with the rest looked up from reference TRBV5-4 and TRBJ2-3, is ETGVTQSPTHLIKTRGQQVTLRCSSQSGHNTVSWYQQALGQGPQFIFQYYREEENGRGNFPPRFSGLQFPNYSSELNVNALELDDSALYLCASSGGLAGSLSTDTQYFGPGTRLTVL.

The chain has TRBV11-2 and TRBJ1-4; D is unresolved. This CDR3 is built from 14 residues. The V and J ends lost 2 bases and 0 bases respectively, with 4 bases between them. Germline values: CDR1 SGHAT, CDR2 FQNNGV. CDR3 loop: CASSLLTTNEKLFF. DNA for the CDR3: TGTGCCAGCAGCTTACTAACAACTAATGAAAAACTGTTTTTT.

This clonotype was seen many times. V and J are TRBV2 and TRBJ2-7; TRBD2 matches at 9 bases. After removal of 5 bases from V and 0 bases from J, the junction contained 8 bases not matched to a gene. From germline, CDR1 is SNHLY and CDR2 FYNNEI. CDR3 length: 16 residues. The CDR3 here is CASSPPGLALSYEQYF. Here the CDR3 DNA reads TGTGCCAGCAGTCCTCCGGGACTAGCCCTCTCCTACGAGCAGTACTTC.

This clonotype showed up many times. The chain joins TRBV29-1 to TRBJ2-5; D is unresolved. Germline CDR1 SQVTM, CDR2 ANQGSEA. Trimming stripped 5 bases from V and 0 bases from J, with 7 bases between. This CDR3 has 12 residues. CDR3: CSVLQYQETQYF. In DNA, the CDR3 is TGCAGCGTTCTCCAGTACCAAGAGACCCAGTACTTC.

This clonotype has a count of ten or more. V usage is TRBV29-1 and J usage is TRBJ1-1; D remains ambiguous. CDR3 length: 12 amino acids. The V gene lost 6 bases and the J gene lost 1 base, with 9 bases spanning the gap. Germline CDR1 and CDR2: SQVTM and ANQGSEA. DNA for the CDR3: TGCAGCGTGCCGACTGCGAACACTGAAGCTTTCTTT. Amino acid sequence: CSVPTANTEAFF. Full variable domain (remainder filled in from reference TRBV29-1 and TRBJ1-1): SAVISQKPSRDICQRGTSLTIQCQVDSQVTMMFWYRQQPGQSLTLIATANQGSEATYESGFVIDKFPISRPNLTFSTLTVSNMSPEDSSIYLCSVPTANTEAFFGQGTRLTVV.

This clonotype was seen at least ten times. The V and J genes are TRBV12-3 or TRBV12-4 and TRBJ1-2, with D possibly being TRBD1 (6 bases). The CDR3 spans 15 residues. Trimming took off 5 bases at V and 7 bases at J, with 20 bases between the two ends. The CDR3 region has the DNA TGTGCCAGCAGTCTCGAAGGGACACTATCTAGTGGCTACACCTTC. This translates into CASSLEGTLSSGYTF.

This clonotype was recorded at least ten times. The chain has TRBV29-1 and TRBJ1-1; D gene uncertain. The CDR3 is 12 residues long. The V end lost 7 bases, the J end lost 0 bases, and 9 bases lay between the germline ends. Germline-derived CDR1 and CDR2 are SQVTM and ANQGSEA. CDR3 nucleotide sequence: TGCAGCGCTGCTCGGTTGAACACTGAAGCTTTCTTT. As protein: CSAARLNTEAFF.

This clonotype has at least ten counts. V gene TRBV5-5 combines with J gene TRBJ1-2, with 7 bases matching TRBD1. V lost 3 bases and J lost 8; bases outside the gene matches: 7. Germline CDR1 and CDR2: SGHKS and YYEKEE (reference sequence). The CDR3 contains 13 residues. CDR3 bases: TGTGCCAGCAGCTCGGACAGGACGTGGGGCTACACCTTC. The encoded protein is CASSSDRTWGYTF. The complete variable domain, with remaining parts taken from reference TRBV5-5 and TRBJ1-2, reads DAGVTQSPTHLIKTRGQQVTLRCSPISGHKSVSWYQQVLGQGPQFIFQYYEKEERGRGNFPDRFSARQFPNYSSELNVNALLLGDSALYLCASSSDRTWGYTFGSGTRLTVV.

This clonotype has at least ten counts. V usage is TRBV28 and J usage is TRBJ2-5; 9 bases map to TRBD1. CDR1 is MDHEN, CDR2 SYDVKM, per germline. This CDR3 has 15 residues. The trim removed 6 bases at V and 5 bases at J, leaving 10 bases unmatched. The CDR3 sequence: CASRMPGQGYETQYF. The CDR3 DNA follows: TGTGCCAGCAGGATGCCGGGACAGGGTTACGAGACCCAGTACTTC.

The CDR3 here is CASSSGQDDTDTQYF. The DNA for the CDR3 is TGTGCCAGCAGTTCGGGACAGGACGACACAGATACGCAGTATTTT. This chain joins TRBV28 and TRBJ2-3, with 8 bases that match TRBD1. V shed 4 bases, J shed 2 bases, and the junction held 5 bases outside the gene matches. CDR3 length equals 15 residues. CDR1 is MDHEN, CDR2 SYDVKM, per germline. Looking up the rest from reference TRBV28 and TRBJ2-3 gives the full variable domain: DVKVTQSSRYLVKRTGEKVFLECVQDMDHENMFWYRQDPGLGLRLIYFSYDVKMKEKGDIPEGYSVSREKKERFSLILESASTNQTSMYLCASSSGQDDTDTQYFGPGTRLTVL.

This clonotype was seen many times. V usage is TRBV6-6 and J usage is TRBJ2-5, with a tentative D call TRBD2 (5 bases). The length of the CDR3 is 15 residues. Trimming removed 2 bases at V and 4 bases at J, with 14 bases between. Per germline, CDR1 MNHNY and CDR2 SVGAGI (reference sequence). CDR3 protein: CASSYGRRTRETQYF. Written as DNA, the CDR3 is TGTGCCAGCAGTTACGGGAGAAGAACTCGAGAGACCCAGTACTTC.

This clonotype was detected only a few times. In DNA, the CDR3 is TGTGCCAGCAGCCCAGCTTACGGGGGCGGGGAGCTGTTTTTT. This gives the protein CASSPAYGGGELFF. The V gene is TRBV3-1, the J gene TRBJ2-2, with D maybe TRBD2 (6 bases). The V gene lost 4 bases and the J gene lost 7 bases, with 13 bases spanning the gap. Germline V gene sequence: CDR1 LGHDT, CDR2 YNNKEL (reference sequence). The CDR3 spans 14 residues.

The chain joins TRBV7-2 to TRBJ2-2; D possibly corresponds to TRBD2 (5 bases). V lost 5 bases and J lost 6, with 7 bases in between. This CDR3 spans 12 amino acids. Germline V gene data show CDR1 as SGHTA and CDR2 as FQGNSA. CDR3 sequence: CASSPDSGELFF. The CDR3 bases are TGTGCCAGCAGCCCGGACTCCGGGGAGCTGTTTTTT.